The sequence of this TCR beta chain was determined in a study of T cell clonality in common variable immunodeficiency. V was shortened by 5 bases and J by 6 bases, with 11 bases between the two germline ends. Germline CDR1 and CDR2: SEHNR and FQNEAQ (reference sequence). The CDR3 is 13 amino acids. This clone was recorded many times. What it binds is not known. The CDR3 end falls 3 residues outside the read, so it is completed with the germline J gene. TCRdb's copy holds only in-frame clones and misses some; the assay was immunoSEQ multiplex PCR. The repertoire consists of tens of thousands of clones, none detected only once. The study, taken as a whole, reports: Reportedly, TCR beta sequences from common variable immunodeficiency showed fewer deletions and N-nucleotide insertions.

The sequence came from a person aged 18 to 75 in good health. This chain joins TRBV7-9 and TRBJ2-1; D possibly corresponds to TRBD1 (5 bases). Sample: peripheral blood mononuclear cells. CDR3 loop: CASSIWTLNEQFF. Partial CDR3 DNA: TGTGCCAGCAGCATTTGGACACTCAATGAG.